This T cell receptor beta chain is drawn from a study of sequential checkpoint blockade in melanoma. Study overall: Both treatment sequences were followed by maintenance nivolumab.

Regarding treatment: randomized to nivolumab then ipilimumab (arm A) or the reverse (arm B). Live CD3+CD8+ CD19− CD56− cells were sorted from PBMCs. Here immunoSEQ multiplex PCR was the method, and the copy in TCRdb shows in-frame clones only, minus some. The sample yields 25,000 to 35,000 clones, 85% to 90% seen once. Germline CDR1 reads MNHEY; CDR2 reads SMNVEV (reference sequence). The CDR3 runs 16 residues. The V gene end was trimmed by 4 bases and the J gene end by 3 bases; junction bases not matched to a gene: 8. This sequence was found in a human donor with melanoma. The chain is built from TRBV27 and TRBJ2-4, with 8 bases lining up with TRBD2. The material sequenced was CD8+ T cells sorted from blood (inferred from file names), taken from a patient given nivolumab and ipilimumab in sequence. In DNA, the CDR3 is TGTGCCAGCAGTTCCAAGCGGAGCGGGGGCAAAAACATTCAGTACTTC. This encodes CASSSKRSGGKNIQYF.